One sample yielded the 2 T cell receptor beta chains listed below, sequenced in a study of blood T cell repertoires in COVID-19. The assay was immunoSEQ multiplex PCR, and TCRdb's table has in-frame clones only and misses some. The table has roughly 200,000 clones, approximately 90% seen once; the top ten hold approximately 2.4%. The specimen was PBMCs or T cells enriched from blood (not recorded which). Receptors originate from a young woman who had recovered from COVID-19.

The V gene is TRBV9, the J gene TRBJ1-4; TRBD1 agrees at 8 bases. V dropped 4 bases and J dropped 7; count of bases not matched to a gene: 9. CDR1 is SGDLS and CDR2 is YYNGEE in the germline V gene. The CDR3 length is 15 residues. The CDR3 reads CASSLSRGTGEKLFF. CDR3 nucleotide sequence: TGTGCCAGCAGCCTCAGTCGGGGGACAGGTGAAAAACTGTTTTTT.

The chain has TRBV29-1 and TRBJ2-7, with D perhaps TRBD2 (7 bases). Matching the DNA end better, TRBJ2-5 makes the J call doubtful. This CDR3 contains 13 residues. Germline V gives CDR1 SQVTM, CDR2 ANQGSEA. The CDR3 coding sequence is TGCAGCATCTTCCGGGGGGCTAGCGGGACCCAGTACTTC. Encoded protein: CSIFRGASGTQYF.